This note documents a single T cell receptor (beta chain) sequence. This clone has just a few counts. Its antigen target is currently unknown. Base qualities are not at hand, and no much larger clone is one base apart. CDR1 MDHEN and CDR2 SYDVKM were looked up in the germline V gene. Clipping removes 3 bases from V and 4 bases from J, with 3 as the unmatched junction base count. CDR3 length: 14 amino acids, cysteine to phenylalanine. Only CDR3 DNA remains: 42 bases, in frame from the first base. These data come from a study of cytomegalovirus exposure and HLA in healthy donors (dated by TCRdb to about 2017). The study in broad terms: An earlier analysis of roughly 570 of the donors reported 276 Gb of sequence data and 95 million to 140 million unique TCR beta sequences obtained from roughly 170 million T cells. The study was designed to test whether signatures of past pathogen exposure could be identified by cataloging public T cell receptors. The study combined high-throughput TCR immunosequencing, statistical association of individual TCRs with disease status, and machine learning to predict cytomegalovirus infection status. Because of strong linkage in the cohort, roughly five DR-DQ haplotypes were treated as single units for association and clustering. Donor age, sex, ethnicity and CMV serostatus were compiled together with the repertoire data. All discovery cohort repertoires had been generated on a single sequencing platform. About 320 gigabases of sequencing data and tens of millions of unique TCR sequences were included in an early release covering under 650 HLA-typed donors. HLA typing included class I and class II loci at four-digit resolution. In an earlier analysis of 500 to 650 of the donors, high-throughput TCR beta sequencing was used to judge whether each TCR beta V gene segment behaved as functional or pseudogenic. Among the roughly 410 genotyped donors, around 79% belonged to the genetic ancestry cluster associated with self-reported Caucasian donors. Across approximately 420 genotyped donors of the cohort, an average of about 250,000 unique TCR beta nucleotide sequences per donor were sequenced, and around 19% of those sequences were non-productive. Along with the roughly 700-subject first cohort, a separate validation cohort of 120 different subjects was used. A later analysis re-examined previously published TCR beta repertoires from several hundred donors and added high-resolution HLA genotyping to investigate patterns of TCR occurrence. The number of donors typed differed by locus, with about 629-640 for A, B, C, DRB1 and DQB1, around 500 for DQA1, nearly 610 for DPA1, and 450 to 480 for DPB1. Rather than drawing on any new phenotypic data, the later analysis identified candidate immune exposures from TCR beta sequences and the way those sequences occurred across donors. Using immunosequencing, the study profiled T cell repertoires from approximately 700 subjects and related those repertoires to cytomegalovirus serostatus. In a later genetic analysis, genome-wide SNP genotypes for 398 of the 666 donors were used, and that subset was treated as a discovery cohort.

The cohort comprised several hundred healthy bone marrow donors. Cohort members were all nominally healthy when sampled, although unrecorded immune exposures were likely present. The donor tested CMV seronegative and was one of the 352 seronegative cohort members. A peripheral blood sample was collected from each donor, and TCR beta sequencing was performed on peripheral blood mononuclear cells. Genomic DNA was extracted from the blood cell samples with the Qiagen DNeasy Blood Extraction Kit. Summary of the overall study and its limitations: The cohort was sequenced for TCR beta chains only, and without alpha or paired-chain data the features that could be detected were limited. In a later analysis, several top co-occurrence clusters were reported to appear linked to parvovirus B19, influenza, CMV and Epstein-Barr virus. According to a later analysis, most CMV-associated TCR beta chains appeared to be HLA-restricted, and the HLA associations seemed to be driven largely by CMV exposure. In a later analysis, the rate of TCR association differed among HLA loci, with DRB1 alleles having the most associated TCRs and HLA-C alleles having the fewest. Because HLA typing was unavailable for some donors at each locus, only the typed subset was used in association tests. In vitro tests confirmed that a few of the cytomegalovirus-associated TCR beta chains recognize cytomegalovirus antigens. A total of roughly 160 TCR beta chains were listed by the study as associated with cytomegalovirus. A later analysis associated 17,000 or so TCR beta sequences with specific HLA alleles at a false discovery rate of 0.05. The 87-base-pair reads could not distinguish some IMGT-functional V segments, including TRBV6-2 and TRBV6-3, so those segments were excluded. Sequencing depth was assumed to be roughly uniform across donors in the presence/absence analyses, though that assumption may not hold. The classifier was reported to diagnose cytomegalovirus status with high specificity and sensitivity in both the original and validation cohorts. CMV serostatus was the only immune exposure information available for the cohort. While some public TCRs were present in many individuals, most TCR sequences turned up only very rarely across donors. Compared with the roughly 720-donor mean, donors in an Asian-associated ancestry cluster had fewer N-insertions in productive TCRs, according to a later genetic analysis. A further reported finding was that TCR beta sequences accurately predicted the HLA-A and HLA-B alleles for most subjects in the first cohort. The authors suggested that the approach could potentially be extended to other disease states and immunological phenotypes. When HLA alleles, especially DR and DQ, strongly co-occurred, TCR associations were difficult to assign to individual alleles. In an earlier analysis of about 540 of the donors, most TCR beta V segments were observed in productive rearrangements about 87% or about 30% of the time, broadly matching IMGT annotations. Because counts were too low, about 17 rarely observed V segments, including chromosome 9 orphons, were excluded from the earlier analysis of some 590 of the donors. The sequencing pipeline was judged likely to have produced a cluster of highly shared sequence variants as a technical artifact. Compared with equally common non-associated chains, HLA-associated TCR beta chains in a later analysis were more clonally expanded and had lower generation probabilities. A later genetic analysis associated a missense DCLRE1C variant with V-gene and J-gene trimming of TCR beta chains, and an independent cohort replicated the association. Correlated functional status among segregating V segments might reflect linkage disequilibrium, but an unknown experimental factor could not be ruled out.

The method was the immunoSEQ multiplex PCR assay. A mixture of 60 forward primers for TCR Vbeta segments and 13 reverse primers for TCR Jbeta segments was used in the multiplex PCR. Amplification of the CDR3 region of rearranged TCR beta genes was performed with a multiplex PCR assay on genomic DNA. On the Illumina HiSeq System, the amplified TCR beta libraries were sequenced as 87-base-pair reads. Per the original workflow: A later analysis tallied approximately 87 million unique TCR beta chains across the 700 or so repertoires, and about 10 million of those chains were shared by two or more donors. Raw reads were error-corrected and collapsed into unique sequences by a nearest-neighbor algorithm in which closely related sequences were merged to remove PCR and sequencing errors. V, D and J gene segments were assigned by aligning CDR3 sequences to IMGT reference sequences. For a sequence to be retained, at least a six-nucleotide match to both a V gene segment and a J gene segment was required. A rearrangement counted as productive if the CDR3 had no stop codons and remained in frame with V and J, and every other rearrangement counted as non-productive. Following IMGT convention, CDR3 was defined as the stretch from the second conserved V-encoded cysteine to the conserved J-encoded phenylalanine. The earlier analysis of approximately 500 of the donors excluded sequences that lacked an unambiguous match to a single V gene segment. In an earlier analysis of approximately 590 of the donors, a V segment was called functional when productive rearrangements were above 56.7%, and segregating when the standard deviation between donors exceeded 5%. To diagnose cytomegalovirus status from the catalog of TCR beta chain sequences, a statistical classification framework was built. In a later analysis, TCR nucleotide sequences were compared against IMGT/GENE-DB human TR gene sequences so that V and J genes could be assigned. A later analysis assigned CDR3 sequences and most-parsimonious VDJ recombination scenarios with the TCRdist pipeline. In a later analysis, each TCR beta chain was defined by its CDR3 amino acid sequence together with its V-gene family, and reads without a unique V-gene family were excluded. To address suspected cross-contamination and a sequencing artifact, a later analysis removed a few hundred highly shared, low-generation-probability nucleotide sequences. A later analysis calculated a clonal expansion index for each public chain from normalized within-repertoire ranks of inferred template counts. A later analysis computed generation probabilities with a VDJ recombination model fitted to out-of-frame rearrangements, and checked the results against IGoR. A later analysis scored TCR-TCR, TCR-HLA and TCR-CMV co-occurrence with hypergeometric tests, applying a repertoire-size bias correction to TCR pairs. False discovery rates were estimated in a later analysis by permuting HLA or CMV assignments 20 times. In a later analysis, co-occurring TCRs were grouped with DBSCAN, and TCRdist sequence similarity was added when clustering was performed within HLA-allele-positive subsets. Co-occurrence clustering excluded repertoires with fewer than 30,000 or more than 120,000 public chains, plus five with anomalous nucleotide sharing. Not all clones reach the TCRdb copy of this immuneACCESS table, which keeps in-frame sequences only. Checked studies attribute under half of the gap to unresolved V genes and leave the rest unexplained. V, J and clone size were drawn from that table, and D and trimming were deduced from the DNA. The table for this sample lists roughly 110,000 clones; around 70% of them were counted only once. The top ten hold roughly 0.79% of the sample.

Material for sequencing was PBMCs. The sequence joins TRBV28 to TRBJ2-3; the central 8 bases match TRBD2. This receptor was obtained from a boy aged 5-17 years in good health and CMV-seronegative. Read as DNA, the sequence is TGTGCCAGCAGTTTCTCCGGGGGGGCAGATACGCAGTATTTT. It codes for CASSFSGGADTQYF.